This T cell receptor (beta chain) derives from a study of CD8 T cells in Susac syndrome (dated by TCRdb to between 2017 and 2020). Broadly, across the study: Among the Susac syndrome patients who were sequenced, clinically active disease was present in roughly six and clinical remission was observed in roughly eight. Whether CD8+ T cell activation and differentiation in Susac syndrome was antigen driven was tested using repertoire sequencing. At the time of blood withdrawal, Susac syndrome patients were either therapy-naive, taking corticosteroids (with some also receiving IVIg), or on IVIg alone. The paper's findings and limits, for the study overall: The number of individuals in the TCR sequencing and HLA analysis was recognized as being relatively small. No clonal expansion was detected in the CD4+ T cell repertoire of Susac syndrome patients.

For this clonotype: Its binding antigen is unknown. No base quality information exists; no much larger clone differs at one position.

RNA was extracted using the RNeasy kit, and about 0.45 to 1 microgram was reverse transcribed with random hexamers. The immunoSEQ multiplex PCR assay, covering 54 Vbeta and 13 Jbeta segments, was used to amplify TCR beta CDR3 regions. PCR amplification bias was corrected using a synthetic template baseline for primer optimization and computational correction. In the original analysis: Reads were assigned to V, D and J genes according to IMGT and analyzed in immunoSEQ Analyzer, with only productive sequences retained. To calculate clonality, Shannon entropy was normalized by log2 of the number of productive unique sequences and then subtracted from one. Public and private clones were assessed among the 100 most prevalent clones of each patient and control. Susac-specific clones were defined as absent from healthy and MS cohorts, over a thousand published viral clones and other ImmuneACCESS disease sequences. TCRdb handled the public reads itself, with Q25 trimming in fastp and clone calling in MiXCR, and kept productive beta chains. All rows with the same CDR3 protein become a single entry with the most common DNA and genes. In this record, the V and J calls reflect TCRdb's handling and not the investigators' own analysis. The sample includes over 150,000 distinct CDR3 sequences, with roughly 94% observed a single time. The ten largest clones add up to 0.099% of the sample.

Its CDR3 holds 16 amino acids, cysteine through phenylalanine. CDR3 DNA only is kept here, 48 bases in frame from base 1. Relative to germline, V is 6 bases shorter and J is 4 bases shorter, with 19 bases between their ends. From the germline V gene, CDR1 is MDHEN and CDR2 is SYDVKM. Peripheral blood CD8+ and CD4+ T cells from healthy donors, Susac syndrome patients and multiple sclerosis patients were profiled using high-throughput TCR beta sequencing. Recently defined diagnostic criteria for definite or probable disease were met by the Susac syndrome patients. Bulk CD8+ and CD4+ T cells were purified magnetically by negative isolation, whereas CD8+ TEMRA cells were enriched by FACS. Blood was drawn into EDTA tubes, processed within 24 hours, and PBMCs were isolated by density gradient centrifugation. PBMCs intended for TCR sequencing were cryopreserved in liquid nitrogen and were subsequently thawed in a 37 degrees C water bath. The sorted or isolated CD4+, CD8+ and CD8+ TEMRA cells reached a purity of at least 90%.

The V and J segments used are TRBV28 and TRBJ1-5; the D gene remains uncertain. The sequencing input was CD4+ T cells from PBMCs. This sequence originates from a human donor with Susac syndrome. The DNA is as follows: TGTGCCAGCAGCCCACCCAAGCGACGGGGTAATCAGCCCCAGCATTTT. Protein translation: CASSPPKRRGNQPQHF.